Presented here are 28 T cell receptor beta chains from one specimen sequenced in a study of metastatic and nonmetastatic thyroid tumors. TCRdb used MiXCR to call clones anew from the PCR reads. Here the sample spans under 30,000 clones, under 4.5% being singletons. All patients were treatment-naive before thyroid surgery. The sample comprised blood. Receptors were obtained from a female donor with papillary thyroid cancer or a benign thyroid nodule (not recorded which). Some clones in this sample may be carry-over from other donors' samples.

Judged by abundance, this clone is medium-sized (0.01 to 0.1%). The V gene is TRBV28, the J gene TRBJ2-7; either TRBD1 or TRBD2 may supply D (6 bases each). This CDR3 has 13 residues. V lost 6 bases and J lost 5, with 14 bases in between. Germline V gene sequence: CDR1 MDHEN, CDR2 SYDVKM. The CDR3 protein is CASRSGAGDEQYF. The DNA for the CDR3 is TGTGCCAGCAGGTCGGGGGCCGGGGACGAGCAGTACTTC.

The chain joins TRBV5-1 to TRBJ1-1; no reliable D call. CDR1 and CDR2 from the germline V gene are SGHRS and YFSETQ. The CDR3 consists of 15 residues. V was trimmed by 2 bases and J by 3 bases, leaving 14 bases between them. This chain's CDR3 is CASSLVIGRDTEAFF. The CDR3, as DNA: TGCGCCAGCAGCTTAGTGATCGGAAGGGACACTGAAGCTTTCTTT.

There are many counts of this clone. The chain carries TRBV5-1 and TRBJ1-6; D uncertain. The CDR3 spans 12 residues. Trimming pared 5 bases from V and 5 bases from J, leaving 5 bases between. The V gene's germline CDR1 is SGHRS and CDR2 YFSETQ. CDR3 nucleotides: TGCGCCAGCAGACTCAATAATTCACCCCTCCACTTT. Translation gives CASRLNNSPLHF.

This clone was observed at least ten times. The rearrangement joins TRBV19 to TRBJ1-1, with D perhaps matching TRBD1 (6 bases). Trimming removed 1 base from V and 3 bases from J, with 9 bases in between. The germline V gene encodes CDR1 LNHDA and CDR2 SQIVND (reference sequence). This CDR3 is built from 14 residues. The chain's CDR3 is CASSIGNRDTEAFF. The CDR3 DNA sequence: TGTGCCAGTAGTATAGGAAACAGGGACACTGAAGCTTTCTTT.

As DNA, the CDR3 is TGTGCCAGCAGATTGGGACAGGGGGCAAACGAGCAGTACTTC. It codes for CASRLGQGANEQYF. J is TRBJ2-7 and V is TRBV7-8, with 12 bases lining up with TRBD1. Germline-derived CDR1 and CDR2 are SGHVS and FQNEAQ. J gave up 5 bases and V 6 bases, and 5 bases lay outside the gene matches. The CDR3 has 14 amino acids.

This clone was seen ten or more times. This may come from a read error, since a much larger clone is one base off. Other DNA sequences of this sample code for an identical CDR3. V usage is TRBV20-1 and J usage is TRBJ2-1; 8 bases agree with TRBD2. The CDR3 covers 17 residues. Germline V gene data show CDR1 as DFQATT and CDR2 as SNEGSKA (reference sequence). V was pared by 1 base and J by 3 bases, with 11 bases of the junction left unmatched. The CDR3 sequence is CSARAPLREGIYNEQFF. The CDR3 DNA reads TGCAGTGCTAGAGCCCCACTTCGGGAGGGCATCTACAATGAGCAGTTCTTC.

Details on this clone: At one end, the junction sequence differs from germline, possibly due to a read error. The chain joins TRBV7-8 to TRBJ2-6; D is undetermined. This CDR3 comprises 17 residues. Germline-derived CDR1 and CDR2 are SGHVS and FQNEAQ. The CDR3 loop is CASSLRGQFSWANFLTF. The CDR3 coding sequence is TGTGCCAGCAGCCTCAGAGGCCAGTTCTCTTGGGCCAACTTCCTGACTTTC. Full variable domain (missing parts from reference TRBV7-8 and TRBJ2-6): GAGVSQSPRYKVAKRGQDVALRCDPISGHVSLFWYQQALGQGPEFLTYFQNEAQLDKSGLPSDRFFAERPEGSVSTLKIQRTQQEDSAVYLCASSLRGQFSWANFLTFGAGSRLTVL.

This clone was seen at least ten times. The rearrangement uses TRBV28 and TRBJ1-4; D is uncertain. V gave up 2 bases and J gave up 8 bases, with 9 bases separating them. Germline assignment: CDR1 MDHEN and CDR2 SYDVKM. The CDR3 has 13 residues. CDR3 region: CASSLAGREKLFF. In DNA, the CDR3 is TGTGCCAGCAGTTTAGCCGGAAGGGAAAAACTGTTTTTT.

This clone was seen many times. CDR3 protein: CSAPPHNEAFF. The CDR3 DNA follows: TGCAGTGCTCCGCCCCATAATGAAGCTTTCTTT. This rearrangement joins TRBV20-1 to TRBJ1-1; D not certain. V was trimmed by 5 bases and J by 7 bases, leaving 11 bases between them. CDR3 length equals 11 residues. Germline CDR1 is DFQATT and CDR2 is SNEGSKA (reference sequence).

This clone was seen a few times. The chain has TRBV3-1 and TRBJ2-1, with a weak D call TRBD2 (6 bases). The CDR3 consists of 14 residues. Trimming stripped 2 bases from V and 6 bases from J, with 11 bases between. Germline CDR1 is LGHDT and CDR2 is YNNKEL (reference sequence). The CDR3 nucleotides read TGTGCCAGCAGCCAACTACTAGCTAGCAATGAGCAGTTCTTC. Protein sequence: CASSQLLASNEQFF.

This clone occurred a few times. The chain couples TRBV7-3 to TRBJ1-4; no reliable D call. This CDR3 contains 13 residues. Looked up from germline, CDR1 is SGHTA and CDR2 is FQGTGA. V was trimmed by 9 bases and J by 4 bases, leaving 12 bases between them. CDR3 residues: CASTLWGNEKLFF. The CDR3 region has the DNA TGTGCCAGTACCTTGTGGGGTAATGAAAAACTGTTTTTT.

The chain joins TRBV12-3 or TRBV12-4 to TRBJ1-1; 10 positions match TRBD1. V lost 7 bases to trimming and J lost 3 bases; unmatched junction nucleotides: 8. This CDR3 comprises 15 residues. DNA for the CDR3: TGTGCCAGCACCATCCGTGGGACAGGGGACACTGAAGCTTTCTTT. Translating it yields CASTIRGTGDTEAFF.

The sample holds a few counts of this clone. The gene calls are TRBV11-1 and TRBJ1-6, with 10 bases identical to TRBD1. The length of the CDR3 is 14 residues. V shed 4 bases, J shed 7 bases, and the junction held 1 base outside the gene matches. CDR1 and CDR2 (germline): SGHAT, FQDESV (reference sequence). This CDR3 is CASSSGQGNSPLHF. DNA for the CDR3: TGTGCCAGCAGCTCGGGACAGGGGAATTCACCCCTCCACTTT.

This clone has a count of ten or more. This sample includes further DNA sequences coding for the same CDR3. The V gene is TRBV10-1, the J gene TRBJ2-1, with 7 bases aligning to TRBD1. V trimming: 1 base; J trimming: 3 bases; junction bases outside the gene matches: 6. The germline CDR1 and CDR2 sequences are WNHNN and SYGVQD (reference sequence). This CDR3 region has 16 residues. CDR3 DNA sequence: TGCGCCAGCAGTGAGTTCACAGGGGCGAACTACAATGAGCAGTTCTTC. Translating gives CASSEFTGANYNEQFF.

This clone was seen at least ten times. This chain joins TRBV11-3 and TRBJ2-2; D gene unclear. Deletions cut 9 bases from V and 0 bases from J, with 8 bases between. This CDR3 region has 13 residues. Germline CDR1 SGHNT, CDR2 YENEEA. The CDR3 DNA is TGTGCCAGTTCGACACCGAACACCGGGGAGCTGTTTTTT. It translates to CASSTPNTGELFF.

The table lists this clone with a few counts. The gene calls are TRBV30 and TRBJ1-3; the D is unclear. Germline loops: CDR1 GTSNPN, CDR2 SVGIG (reference sequence). V dropped 3 bases and J dropped 2 bases, with 5 bases sitting between them. This CDR3 comprises 12 residues. This CDR3 reads CAWSLTGNTIYF. The CDR3 DNA reads TGTGCCTGGAGCCTAACTGGAAACACCATATATTTT.

In its sample, this clone was seen a few times. The rearrangement joins TRBV6-2 or TRBV6-3 to TRBJ2-7; a possible D gene is TRBD2 (5 bases). This CDR3 is built from 12 residues. Trimming took 6 bases from V and 4 from J, leaving 10 bases between them. The germline gives CDR1 MNHEY, CDR2 SVGEGT. The CDR3 DNA follows: TGTGCCAGCAGAACCTCGGGGTACGAGCAGTACTTC. As protein: CASRTSGYEQYF.

This clone occurred many times. The chain uses TRBV13 and TRBJ2-1; the D is unclear. V shed 3 bases and J shed 0 bases, with 6 bases lying between them. CDR3 size: 14 residues. Germline CDR1 PRHDT, CDR2 FYEKMQ (reference sequence). CDR3 in DNA: TGTGCCAGCAGCTTGGGAAGCTCCTACAATGAGCAGTTCTTC. This sequence encodes CASSLGSSYNEQFF.

The chain uses TRBV10-2 and TRBJ2-7; 7 bases agree with TRBD1. CDR3 length: 14 residues. Germline assignment: CDR1 WSHSY and CDR2 SAAADI. After removal of 7 bases from V and 0 bases from J, the junction contained 6 bases not matched to a gene. The CDR3 nucleotides read TGCGCCAGCATCCGGGACAGTATCTCCTACGAGCAGTACTTC. Translating gives CASIRDSISYEQYF.

The chain employs TRBV5-1 and TRBJ1-6, with D unresolved. The CDR3 has 15 residues. Germline V gene data show CDR1 as SGHRS and CDR2 as YFSETQ. V was trimmed by 0 bases and J by 9 bases, leaving 13 bases between them. CDR3: CASSLDWVKSSPLHF. Written as DNA, the CDR3 is TGCGCCAGCAGCTTGGATTGGGTAAAGAGTTCACCCCTCCACTTT.

The rearrangement links TRBV6-1 to TRBJ2-1; D perhaps matches TRBD2 (5 bases). V shed 2 bases and J shed 2 bases, with 13 bases lying between them. The CDR3 covers 16 residues. CDR1 MNHNS and CDR2 SASEGT come from the germline V gene. The CDR3 spells CASSESPIGTYNEQFF. For the CDR3, the DNA is TGTGCCAGCAGTGAATCGCCTATCGGGACCTACAATGAGCAGTTCTTC.

The rearrangement joins TRBV6-1 to TRBJ2-7; the D gene is possibly TRBD1 (5 bases). CDR1 and CDR2 from the germline V gene are MNHNS and SASEGT. V was pared by 6 bases and J by 0 bases, with 12 bases between. The CDR3 sequence is 14 residues long. The CDR3 DNA reads TGTGCCAGCAGGGCCGACAGAAGCTCCTACGAGCAGTACTTC. Amino acid sequence: CASRADRSSYEQYF.

DNA for the CDR3: TGTGCCAGCAGCCAAGGGGGTGGGAGCTACACCTTC. As protein: CASSQGGGSYTF. The chain employs TRBV3-1 and TRBJ1-2, with D uncertain. This CDR3 is 12 amino acids long. Trimming took off 1 base at V and 9 bases at J, with 9 bases between the two ends. CDR1 is LGHDT, CDR2 YNNKEL, per germline (reference sequence).

Comments on this clone: The identical CDR3 is also encoded by other nucleotide sequences in the sample. The chain recombines TRBV2 with TRBJ2-7; D not resolved. Trimming stripped 6 bases from V and 4 bases from J, with 16 bases between. CDR3 length: 14 amino acids. The germline gives CDR1 SNHLY, CDR2 FYNNEI. The CDR3 bases are TGTGCCAGCAGGAAGTCCTCCGTGGGATACGAGCAGTACTTC. This translates into CASRKSSVGYEQYF.

This clone was counted ten times or more. V usage is TRBV9 and J usage is TRBJ2-5, with a possible D match to TRBD2 (6 bases). In germline, CDR1 is SGDLS, CDR2 YYNGEE. This CDR3 is 16 amino acids long. V was clipped by 0 bases and J by 2 bases, with 14 bases between them. The CDR3 is CASSVGEAVGQETQYF. CDR3 coding DNA: TGTGCCAGCAGCGTAGGGGAGGCGGTGGGGCAAGAGACCCAGTACTTC.

This clone was seen at least ten times. At one of its ends the junction is not consistent with the germline gene, which may arise from a read error. Different DNA sequences within this sample yield the same CDR3. The rearrangement joins TRBV28 to TRBJ2-7; 9 positions agree with TRBD1. Germline assignment: CDR1 MDHEN and CDR2 SYDVKM. The CDR3 is 14 amino acids. The CDR3 spells CASSPRTGAYEQYF. The CDR3 nucleotides read TGTGCCAGCAGCCCCAGGACAGGGGCCTACGAACAGTACTTC.

This clone was seen a handful of times. A much more abundant neighbour one base away suggests this may be a read error. This chain connects TRBV4-1 to TRBJ2-7; D is unclear. This CDR3 has 16 amino acids. V shed 5 bases and J shed 3 bases, with 20 bases lying between them. Looked up from germline, CDR1 is MGHRA and CDR2 is YSYEKL. The CDR3 region is CASSYQLTGPNYEQYF. CDR3 DNA: TGCGCCAGCAGCTATCAGTTGACCGGACCGAACTACGAGCAGTACTTC.

The J gene is TRBJ2-7, the V gene TRBV7-6; 9 nucleotides match TRBD2. Trimming removed 1 base from V and 2 bases from J; junction bases left unmatched: 6. Per the germline V gene, CDR1 is SGHVS and CDR2 is FNYEAQ. There are 16 residues in the CDR3. CDR3 residues: CASSLGIAGEAYEQYF. The CDR3 DNA reads as TGTGCCAGCAGCTTAGGAATAGCGGGAGAGGCCTACGAGCAGTACTTC.